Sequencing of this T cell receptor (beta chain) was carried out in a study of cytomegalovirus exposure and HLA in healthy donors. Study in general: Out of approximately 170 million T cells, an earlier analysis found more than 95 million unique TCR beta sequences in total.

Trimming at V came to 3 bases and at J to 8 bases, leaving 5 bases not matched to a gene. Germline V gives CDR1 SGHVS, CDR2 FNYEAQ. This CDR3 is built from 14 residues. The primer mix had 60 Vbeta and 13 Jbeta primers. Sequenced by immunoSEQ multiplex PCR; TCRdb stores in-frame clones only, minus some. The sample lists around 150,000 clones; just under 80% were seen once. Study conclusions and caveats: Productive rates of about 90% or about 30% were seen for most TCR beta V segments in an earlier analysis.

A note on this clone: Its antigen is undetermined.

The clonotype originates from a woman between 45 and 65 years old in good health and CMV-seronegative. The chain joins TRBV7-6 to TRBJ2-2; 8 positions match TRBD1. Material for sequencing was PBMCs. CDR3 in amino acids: CASSFNRDRGELFF. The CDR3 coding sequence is TGTGCCAGCAGCTTCAACCGGGACAGGGGGGAGCTGTTTTTT.